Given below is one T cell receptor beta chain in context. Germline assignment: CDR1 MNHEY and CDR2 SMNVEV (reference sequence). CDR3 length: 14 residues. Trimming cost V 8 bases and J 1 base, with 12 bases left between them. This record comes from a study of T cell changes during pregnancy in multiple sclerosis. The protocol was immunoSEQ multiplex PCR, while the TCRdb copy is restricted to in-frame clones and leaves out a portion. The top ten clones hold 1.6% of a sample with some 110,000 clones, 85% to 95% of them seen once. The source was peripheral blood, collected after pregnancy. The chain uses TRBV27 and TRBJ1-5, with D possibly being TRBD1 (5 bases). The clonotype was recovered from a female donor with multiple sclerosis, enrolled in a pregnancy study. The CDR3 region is CASGLGGSNQPQHF. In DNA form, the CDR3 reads TGTGCCAGCGGATTGGGGGGGAGCAATCAGCCCCAGCATTTT.